The T cell receptor beta chain described here comes from a study of shared clonotypes between healthy human individuals. Several immunoSEQ plates held equal portions of the genomic DNA taken from each subset. The assay was immunoSEQ multiplex PCR, and TCRdb's table has in-frame clones only and misses some. The sample has approximately 2,000,000 clones; around 93% are singletons. The CDR3 totals 21 residues. From germline, CDR1 is SGHVS and CDR2 FQNEAQ. The V gene end was trimmed by 1 base and the J gene end by 0 bases; junction bases not matched to a gene: 13. Naive CD8 cells were CD45RO-negative, positively selected for CCR7, excluding terminally differentiated effector memory CD45RA+ cells.

Sequencing used naive CD8+ T cells from PBMCs. The gene calls are TRBV7-8 and TRBJ2-1; 12 bases map to TRBD2. This sequence originates from a man aged 18 to 29 in good health. Some clones in this sample may be carry-over from other donors' samples. The DNA of the CDR3 is TGTGCCAGCAGCTTAGAGCTATCTAGCGGGAGGGGAAAGAGCTCCTACAATGAGCAGTTCTTC. Translated: CASSLELSSGRGKSSYNEQFF.